The 32 T cell receptor beta chains below come from one sample, sequenced in a study of shared clonotypes between healthy human individuals. Libraries were prepared by immunoSEQ multiplex PCR; TCRdb keeps only in-frame clonotypes and omits some of them. Here the sample spans 800,000 to 1,200,000 clones, approximately 80% being singletons. The sequenced material came from memory CD4+ T cells from PBMCs. Subset given: CD45RA-negative fraction. The receptors were sampled from a man aged 18 to 35 in good health. Some clones in this sample may be carry-over from other donors' samples.

This chain links TRBV28 with TRBJ1-5, with D tentatively TRBD1 (6 bases). V gave up 3 bases and J gave up 11 bases, with 17 bases separating them. In germline, CDR1 is MDHEN, CDR2 SYDVKM. The CDR3 runs 14 residues. The CDR3 protein is CASSFQDRGIAQHF. Here the CDR3 DNA reads TGTGCCAGCAGTTTTCAGGACAGAGGGATCGCCCAGCATTTT. Variable domain in full (rest from reference TRBV28 and TRBJ1-5): DVKVTQSSRYLVKRTGEKVFLECVQDMDHENMFWYRQDPGLGLRLIYFSYDVKMKEKGDIPEGYSVSREKKERFSLILESASTNQTSMYLCASSFQDRGIAQHFGDGTRLSIL.

This chain joins TRBV4-1 and TRBJ2-7; D gene uncertain. V was clipped by 0 bases and J by 3 bases, with 12 bases between them. CDR1 MGHRA and CDR2 YSYEKL come from the germline V gene. The CDR3 loop spans 15 amino acids. Here the CDR3 DNA reads TGCGCCAGCAGCCAAGATTCAGGACCCCTCTACGAGCAGTACTTC. Translation: CASSQDSGPLYEQYF.

A single count supports this clone. The genes are TRBV6-1 and TRBJ2-2; D may match TRBD1 or TRBD2 (6 bases each). Germline V gene data show CDR1 as MNHNS and CDR2 as SASEGT. V lost 8 bases to trimming and J lost 0 bases, with 10 bases between them. This CDR3 spans 14 amino acids. The CDR3 reads CASRRDTNTGELFF. The CDR3 nucleotides are TGTGCCAGCCGGCGGGACACGAACACCGGGGAGCTGTTTTTT.

This chain uses TRBV6-4 with TRBJ1-5; D is perhaps TRBD1 (5 bases). The V gene lost 3 bases and the J gene lost 2 bases, with 8 bases spanning the gap. The length of the CDR3 is 14 residues. Germline CDR1 is MRHNA and CDR2 is SNTAGT. CDR3 sequence (DNA): TGTGCCAGCAGTGAAACGACAGGCAATCAGCCCCAGCATTTT. This gives the protein CASSETTGNQPQHF.

The chain couples TRBV6-6 to TRBJ2-7, with D tentatively TRBD2 (6 bases). Germline CDR1 reads MNHNY; CDR2 reads SVGAGI (reference sequence). The CDR3 is 14 residues long. V shed 8 bases and J shed 0 bases, with 14 bases lying between them. The DNA of the CDR3 is TGTGCCAGCGCCTGGCGGGATAGCTCCTACGAGCAGTACTTC. Translation: CASAWRDSSYEQYF.

The chain joins TRBV5-1 to TRBJ2-1, with 10 bases fitting TRBD1. Germline CDR1 and CDR2: SGHRS and YFSETQ. J lost 8 bases, V lost 3 bases, and 8 bases had no gene match. The CDR3 extends over 15 amino acids. CDR3 protein: CASSWRQGAGDEQFF. The CDR3 nucleotides read TGCGCCAGCAGCTGGAGACAGGGGGCTGGCGATGAGCAGTTCTTC.

The chain has TRBV30 and TRBJ2-7; possible D gene TRBD1, 6 bases. This CDR3 is built from 17 residues. CDR1 is GTSNPN, CDR2 SVGIG, per germline (reference sequence). V lost 2 bases and J 4 bases, leaving 24 bases between the germline ends. CDR3 in DNA: TGTGCCTGGAGTTTTTTCCACCCATCAGGGGAGAGGTACGAGCAGTACTTC. Translated, it gives CAWSFFHPSGERYEQYF.

This clone was recorded a few times. The genes are TRBV6-5 and TRBJ1-1, with D hard to call. Trimming left V 6 bases short and J 3 bases short, with 8 bases between. Per the germline V gene, CDR1 is MNHEY and CDR2 is SVGAGI. CDR3 length equals 12 residues. CDR3 sequence: CASSWGDTEAFF. The CDR3, as DNA: TGTGCCAGCAGCTGGGGTGACACTGAAGCTTTCTTT.

This clone has more than one count but fewer than ten. J is TRBJ1-1 and V is TRBV7-9; possibly TRBD1 for D (5 bases). The CDR3 is 14 amino acids. Per germline, CDR1 SEHNR and CDR2 FQNEAQ (reference sequence). Trimming left V 7 bases short and J 0 bases short, with 12 bases between. The CDR3 DNA follows: TGTGCCAGCACCTTCGAGGGGTTGAACACTGAAGCTTTCTTT. It translates to CASTFEGLNTEAFF. Filled out from reference TRBV7-9 and TRBJ1-1, the complete variable domain reads DTGVSQNPRHKITKRGQNVTFRCDPISEHNRLYWYRQTLGQGPEFLTYFQNEAQLEKSRLLSDRFSAERPKGSFSTLEIQRTEQGDSAMYLCASTFEGLNTEAFFGQGTRLTVV.

This clone was seen only a few times. The identical CDR3 is also encoded by other nucleotide sequences in the sample. This chain connects TRBV15 to TRBJ1-5; D ambiguous. This CDR3 has 12 residues. With 1 base removed from V and 4 bases from J, the gap between germline ends came to 2 bases. Germline CDR1 is LNHNV and CDR2 is YYDKDF (reference sequence). The CDR3 DNA reads as TGTGCCACCAGCAGAGGGAATCAGCCCCAGCATTTT. The encoded protein is CATSRGNQPQHF.

As regards this clone: Because the CDR3's place on the DNA is in doubt, the DNA is left out and the CDR3 is given as listed by TCRdb. The genes are TRBV21-1 and TRBJ2-7. TRBV21-1 is termed a pseudogene. Both ends counted, the CDR3 spans 14 residues. The CDR3 reads CATWGEGAAYEQYF.

The rearrangement uses TRBV5-1 and TRBJ2-2, with D possibly matching TRBD1 (5 bases). The CDR3 runs 14 residues. Trimming removed 0 bases at V and 4 bases at J, with 7 bases between. The germline gives CDR1 SGHRS, CDR2 YFSETQ. CDR3 sequence (DNA): TGCGCCAGCAGCTTGGGGGGCGGCACCGGGGAGCTGTTTTTT. Translated, it gives CASSLGGGTGELFF.

The CDR3, as DNA: TGTGCCAGCAGCTTGAGGCAGGGAAGTACTGAAGCTTTCTTT. This sequence encodes CASSLRQGSTEAFF. J is TRBJ1-1 and V is TRBV5-6; perhaps TRBD1 as D (5 bases). Germline assignment: CDR1 SGHDT and CDR2 YYEEEE. The CDR3 runs to 14 residues. V lost 1 base to trimming and J lost 5 bases, with 12 bases between them.

This clone was seen only a few times. The chain joins TRBV7-2 to TRBJ1-1; the D gene is possibly TRBD1 (5 bases). V was clipped by 4 bases and J by 4 bases, with 16 bases between them. CDR3 size: 15 residues. Germline CDR1 reads SGHTA; CDR2 reads FQGNSA. The CDR3 DNA reads TGTGCCAGCAGCTCCGTCCGGGGCTACCTCACTGAAGCTTTCTTT. Amino acids: CASSSVRGYLTEAFF.

The V call is TRBV28, the J call TRBJ1-5; D uncertain. CDR3 length equals 14 residues. Trimming stripped 2 bases from V and 4 bases from J, with 9 bases between. Germline-derived CDR1 and CDR2 are MDHEN and SYDVKM. The CDR3 here is CASSLRDTNQPQHF. The CDR3 region has the DNA TGTGCCAGCAGTTTACGTGACACAAATCAGCCCCAGCATTTT.

This rearrangement joins TRBV6-1 to TRBJ2-2; possibly TRBD2 for D (5 bases). V lost 7 bases, J lost 0 bases, and 12 bases lay in between. CDR3 length: 15 residues. Per the germline V gene, CDR1 is MNHNS and CDR2 is SASEGT. The CDR3 DNA is TGTGCCAGCAAGGGCGAGCGGACGAACACCGGGGAGCTGTTTTTT. This sequence encodes CASKGERTNTGELFF.

This chain connects TRBV6-5 to TRBJ1-2; TRBD1 matches at 8 bases. V gave up 6 bases and J gave up 8 bases; unmatched junction bases: 14. Germline V gene data show CDR1 as MNHEY and CDR2 as SVGAGI. The CDR3 is made up of 15 amino acids. DNA for the CDR3: TGTGCCAGCAGACAGGGGGGCGTTCCCCCGGAGGGCTACACCTTC. Residues: CASRQGGVPPEGYTF.

The chain combines TRBV19 with TRBJ1-2; no reliable D call. CDR1 and CDR2 (germline): LNHDA, SQIVND (reference sequence). The ends were cut back, 5 bases at V and 3 bases at J, with 16 bases in the middle. CDR3 length equals 15 residues. The CDR3 protein is CASSPYGNSYYGYTF. In DNA form, the CDR3 reads TGTGCCAGTAGTCCCTATGGGAATTCCTACTATGGCTACACCTTC.

As DNA, the CDR3 is TGTGCCAGCAGCTTATACTCCTGGGGGACCCAGTACTTC. Protein sequence: CASSLYSWGTQYF. The chain uses TRBV7-2 and TRBJ2-5; D remains ambiguous. CDR1 SGHTA and CDR2 FQGNSA come from the germline V gene. The CDR3 has 13 amino acids. The germline V and J ends were trimmed by 2 bases and 7 bases, with 11 bases remaining between them.

The V call is TRBV28, the J call TRBJ1-4; 10 bases match TRBD1. Germline trimming cut 5 bases from V and 8 bases from J; bases unmatched to any gene: 5. The CDR3 covers 14 residues. Germline CDR1 is MDHEN and CDR2 is SYDVKM. The CDR3 sequence: CASSTGTGAEKLFF. As DNA, the CDR3 is TGTGCCAGCAGTACCGGGACAGGGGCCGAAAAACTGTTTTTT.

The chain employs TRBV7-2 and TRBJ2-5; TRBD2 matches at 15 bases. The CDR3 loop spans 16 amino acids. The J segment lost 6 bases and the V segment lost 4 bases, leaving 6 bases of the junction unmatched. From germline, CDR1 is SGHTA and CDR2 FQGNSA. The CDR3 DNA is TGTGCCAGCAGCTCCGGACTAGCGGGAGGGATGAAGACCCAGTACTTC. Its protein product is CASSSGLAGGMKTQYF. The variable domain in full, with the rest retrieved from reference TRBV7-2 and TRBJ2-5, is GAGVSQSPSNKVTEKGKDVELRCDPISGHTALYWYRQSLGQGLEFLIYFQGNSAPDKSGLPSDRFSAERTGGSVSTLTIQRTQQEDSAVYLCASSSGLAGGMKTQYFGPGTRLLVL.

CDR3 in amino acids: CASSVVGVDQPQHF. For the CDR3, the DNA is TGTGCCAGCAGTGTGGTAGGGGTTGATCAGCCCCAGCATTTT. This chain joins TRBV6-1 and TRBJ1-5; tentative D call: TRBD1 (5 bases). The CDR3 length is 14 residues. Trimming took 4 bases from V and 5 from J, leaving 12 bases between them. Germline-derived CDR1 and CDR2 are MNHNS and SASEGT.

This chain connects TRBV30 to TRBJ2-4; D call uncertain. The CDR3 has 12 amino acids. V was pared by 4 bases and J by 4 bases, with 8 bases between. From germline, CDR1 is GTSNPN and CDR2 SVGIG (reference sequence). The CDR3 bases are TGTGCCTGGACCGACGGGAAAAACATTCAGTACTTC. It yields the protein CAWTDGKNIQYF. Complete variable domain (other parts from reference TRBV30 and TRBJ2-4): SQTIHQWPATLVQPVGSPLSLECTVEGTSNPNLYWYRQAAGRGLQLLFYSVGIGQISSEVPQNLSASRPQDRQFILSSKKLLLSDSGFYLCAWTDGKNIQYFGAGTRLSVL.

This chain uses TRBV6-6 with TRBJ2-1; 12 bases are a match to TRBD2. The germline V gene encodes CDR1 MNHNY and CDR2 SVGAGI (reference sequence). This CDR3 spans 15 amino acids. After removal of 6 bases from V and 9 bases from J, the junction contained 9 bases not matched to a gene. In nucleotides, the CDR3 is TGTGCCAGCAGGAGCCTAGCGGGAGGGCAGGGTGAGCAGTTCTTC. Amino acid sequence: CASRSLAGGQGEQFF.

The chain has TRBV5-8 and TRBJ1-3; 7 positions match TRBD1. The ends lost 2 bases at V and 3 bases at J; junction bases unmatched: 8. The CDR3 runs to 16 residues. Germline V CDR1 and CDR2: SGHTS, YDEGEE. CDR3 bases: TGTGCCAGCAGCTTCGGAACAGGGGATTATGGAAACACCATATATTTT. Its protein product is CASSFGTGDYGNTIYF. Combining the CDR3 with reference TRBV5-8 and TRBJ1-3 gives the whole variable domain EAGVTQSPTHLIKTRGQQATLRCSPISGHTSVYWYQQALGLGLQFLLWYDEGEERNRGNFPPRFSGRQFPNYSSELNVNALELEDSALYLCASSFGTGDYGNTIYFGEGSWLTVV.

The rearrangement links TRBV10-2 to TRBJ2-7; perhaps D is TRBD1 or TRBD2 (5 bases each). Germline V CDR1 and CDR2: WSHSY, SAAADI. The CDR3 has 13 residues. V was trimmed by 5 bases and J by 3 bases, leaving 11 bases between them. In DNA, the CDR3 is TGCGCCAGCAGTCGGGACGGTAGCTACGAGCAGTACTTC. Amino acid sequence: CASSRDGSYEQYF.

This clone was counted a few times. This sequence joins TRBV7-9 and TRBJ1-4; D unclear. CDR1 is SEHNR and CDR2 is FQNEAQ in the germline V gene (reference sequence). V was pared by 5 bases and J by 4 bases, with 14 bases between. The CDR3 has 15 residues. The CDR3 here is CASSPHHGYNEKLFF. CDR3 in DNA: TGTGCCAGCAGCCCTCATCACGGATATAATGAAAAACTGTTTTTT.

This clone has more than one count but fewer than ten. At one end, the junction sequence differs from germline, possibly due to a read error. J is TRBJ2-4 and V is TRBV20-1, with TRBD1 as a possible D gene (5 bases). Germline V CDR1 and CDR2: DFQATT, SNEGSKA (reference sequence). The CDR3 loop spans 11 amino acids. The CDR3 reads CSATQRGIGNF. The DNA for the CDR3 is TGCAGTGCTACCCAAAGGGGAATCGGAAACTTC.

The genes are TRBV2 and TRBJ1-2, with D hard to call. This CDR3 region has 12 residues. Germline V gives CDR1 SNHLY, CDR2 FYNNEI. V was pared by 6 bases and J by 5 bases, with 10 bases between. Written as DNA, the CDR3 is TGTGCCAGCAGCTCCCAGAGTTATGGCTACACCTTC. It yields the protein CASSSQSYGYTF.

The table lists this clone with a few counts. The V and J genes are TRBV28 and TRBJ1-1; no definite D call. The CDR3 contains 12 residues. Trimming took off 6 bases at V and 5 bases at J, with 10 bases between the two ends. CDR1 and CDR2 from the germline V gene are MDHEN and SYDVKM. CDR3 DNA: TGTGCCAGCAGCCAGGAGAGGACTGAAGCTTTCTTT. Protein: CASSQERTEAFF.

The chain employs TRBV27 and TRBJ2-1; D is possibly TRBD2 (5 bases). The CDR3 is made up of 12 amino acids. V was pared by 6 bases and J by 10 bases, with 13 bases between. Germline lookup yields CDR1 MNHEY and CDR2 SMNVEV (reference sequence). This chain's CDR3 is CASRAARGEQFF. CDR3 nucleotides: TGTGCCAGCAGGGCAGCGCGAGGGGAGCAGTTCTTC.

Only a few counts were recorded for this clone. The chain recombines TRBV7-9 with TRBJ2-3; D possibly uses TRBD1 or TRBD2 (5 bases each). This CDR3 spans 14 amino acids. V dropped 1 base and J dropped 6 bases, with 11 bases sitting between them. CDR1 and CDR2 (germline): SEHNR, FQNEAQ (reference sequence). This CDR3 reads CASSLGGFPDTQYF. The CDR3 coding sequence is TGTGCCAGCAGCTTAGGGGGGTTTCCTGATACGCAGTATTTT. The full variable domain, with the rest looked up from reference TRBV7-9 and TRBJ2-3, is DTGVSQNPRHKITKRGQNVTFRCDPISEHNRLYWYRQTLGQGPEFLTYFQNEAQLEKSRLLSDRFSAERPKGSFSTLEIQRTEQGDSAMYLCASSLGGFPDTQYFGPGTRLTVL.